These T cell receptor beta chains were read from a single sample in a study of T cells in Graves' hyperthyroidism and ophthalmopathy. Using its own MiXCR run on the multiplex PCR reads, TCRdb lists one record per CDR3 protein. The sample lists around 300,000 distinct CDR3 sequences; about 20% were seen once. Sequencing was done on a sample of blood. All receptors come from a man aged 25 to 40 with Graves' ophthalmopathy. CDR3s include the opening cysteine and the closing phenylalanine or tryptophan. Fields, in order: CDR3 protein, CDR3 DNA, CDR3 length, D gene, clone size, J gene, V gene. A D gene is named only where the DNA matches it firmly. Rows give clone size only sometimes, using once, few, many, or a class for an expanded clone.

CASSEFRYNEQFF,TGCGCCAGCAGTGAGTTTCGATACAATGAGCAGTTCTTC,13,.,.,TRBJ2-1,TRBV10-1
CASSLGRDRVEQYF,TGTGCCAGCAGCCTGGGGAGGGACAGGGTCGAGCAGTACTTC,14,TRBD1,few,TRBJ2-7,TRBV3-1
CATSSGPLETQYF,TGTGCCACCAGCAGTGGGCCCCTGGAAACGCAGTATTTT,13,.,.,TRBJ2-3,TRBV15
CASSTGTLPQSYEQYF,TGTGCCAGCAGCACCGGGACGTTGCCGCAGTCCTACGAGCAGTACTTC,16,.,.,TRBJ2-7,TRBV5-6
CASVDRLNTEAFF,TGTGCCAGCGTCGACAGGTTGAACACTGAAGCTTTCTTT,13,.,.,TRBJ1-1,TRBV2
CASSRQAGETQYF,TGTGCCAGCAGTAGACAAGCAGGGGAGACCCAGTACTTC,13,.,.,TRBJ2-5,TRBV6-4
CASSPRVENYGYTF,TGTGCCAGCTCACCACGTGTGGAAAACTATGGCTACACCTTC,14,.,few,TRBJ1-2,TRBV18
CASSLMGTRYEQFF,TGTGCCAGCAGCTTAATGGGGACTAGATATGAGCAGTTCTTC,14,TRBD2,once,TRBJ2-1,TRBV7-3
CASSLVQGPYTEAFF,TGTGCCAGCAGCTTGGTACAGGGCCCCTACACTGAAGCTTTCTTT,15,.,.,TRBJ1-1,TRBV5-6
CASGEYINEQFF,TGTGCCAGCGGAGAGTACATCAATGAGCAGTTCTTC,12,.,many,TRBJ2-1,TRBV12-3/TRBV12-4
CASSLGVLAYNEQFF,TGCGCCAGCAGCTTGGGTGTTTTGGCCTACAATGAGCAGTTCTTC,15,.,many,TRBJ2-1,TRBV5-1
CATSNPSVQETQYF,TGTGCCACCAGTAACCCTAGCGTACAAGAGACCCAGTACTTC,14,.,.,TRBJ2-5,TRBV24-1
CSVRRGVFADTQYF,TGCAGTGTTCGGAGGGGGGTTTTTGCGGATACGCAGTATTTT,14,.,.,TRBJ2-3,TRBV20-1
CASSPGLAAKTDTQYF,TGCGCCAGCAGCCCAGGACTAGCGGCAAAGACAGATACGCAGTATTTT,16,TRBD2,once,TRBJ2-3,TRBV5-1
CSARGGEASFQPQHF,TGCAGTGCTAGAGGTGGCGAGGCTTCGTTTCAGCCCCAGCATTTT,15,.,.,TRBJ1-5,TRBV20-1
CASSFGGRGPEKLFF,TGCGCCAGCAGCTTCGGGGGGAGGGGGCCTGAAAAACTGTTTTTT,15,TRBD1,.,TRBJ1-4,TRBV5-1